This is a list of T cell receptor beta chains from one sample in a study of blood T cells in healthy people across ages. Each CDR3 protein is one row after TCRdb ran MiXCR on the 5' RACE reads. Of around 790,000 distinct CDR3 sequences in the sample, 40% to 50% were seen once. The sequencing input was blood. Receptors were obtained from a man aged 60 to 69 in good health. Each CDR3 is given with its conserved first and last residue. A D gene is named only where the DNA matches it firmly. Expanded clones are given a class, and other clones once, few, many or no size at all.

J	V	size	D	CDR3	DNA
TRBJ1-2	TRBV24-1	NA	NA	CATSDSDRSYGYTF	TGTGCCACCAGTGACTCTGACAGAAGCTATGGCTACACCTTC
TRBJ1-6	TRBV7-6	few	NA	CASSKDPPGQSSPLHF	TGTGCCAGCAGCAAAGATCCCCCCGGACAGTCATCACCCCTCCACTTT
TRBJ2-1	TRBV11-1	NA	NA	CASSLPREEQFF	TGTGCCAGCAGCCTCCCCCGGGAGGAGCAGTTCTTC
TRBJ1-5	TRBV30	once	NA	CAWSVRRGDQPQHF	TGTGCCTGGAGTGTGCGCAGGGGTGATCAGCCCCAGCATTTT
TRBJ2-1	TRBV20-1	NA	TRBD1	CSARDSGTGYNEQFF	TGCAGTGCTAGAGATTCCGGGACAGGGTACAATGAGCAGTTCTTC
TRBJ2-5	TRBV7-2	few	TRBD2	CASSPFGPSGGLPQETQYF	TGTGCCAGCAGCCCCTTCGGGCCTAGCGGGGGGCTACCGCAAGAGACCCAGTACTTC
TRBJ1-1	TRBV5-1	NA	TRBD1	CASSEQNRGNTEAFF	TGCGCCAGCAGCGAACAAAACAGGGGGAACACTGAAGCTTTCTTT
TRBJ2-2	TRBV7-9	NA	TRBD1	CASSLSGTGNGGELFF	TGTGCCAGCAGCTTATCGGGGACAGGGAACGGCGGGGAGCTGTTTTTT
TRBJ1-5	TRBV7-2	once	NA	CASSLGPTNREAQHF	TGTGCCAGCAGCTTAGGGCCGACCAACCGGGAGGCCCAGCATTTT
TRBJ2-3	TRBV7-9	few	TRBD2	CASSPPGGASDTQYF	TGTGCCAGCAGCCCCCCGGGGGGGGCATCCGATACGCAGTATTTT
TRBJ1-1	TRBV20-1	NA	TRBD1	CSAGDSLGSTEAFF	TGCAGTGCTGGGGACAGTCTAGGTTCCACTGAAGCTTTCTTT
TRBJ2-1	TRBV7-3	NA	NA	CASSLMVGGYNEQFF	TGTGCCAGCAGCTTAATGGTGGGGGGCTATAATGAGCAGTTCTTC
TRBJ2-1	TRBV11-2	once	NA	CASSPGPYSATGYNEQFF	TGTGCCAGCAGCCCTGGTCCTTATAGCGCGACTGGTTACAATGAGCAGTTCTTC
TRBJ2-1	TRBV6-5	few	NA	CASSSPGPQYNEQFF	TGTGCCAGCAGTTCCCCAGGACCTCAATACAATGAGCAGTTCTTC
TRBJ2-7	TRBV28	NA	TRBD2	CASSPGTSWAYEQYF	TGTGCCAGCAGTCCAGGGACTAGCTGGGCCTACGAGCAGTACTTC
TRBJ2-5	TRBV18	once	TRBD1	CASSRTQGEETQYF	TGTGCCAGCTCACGGACACAGGGGGAAGAGACCCAGTACTTC
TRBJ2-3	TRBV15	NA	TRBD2	CATSSPSLAGAADTQYF	TGTGCCACCAGCAGTCCTTCACTAGCGGGGGCTGCAGATACGCAGTATTTT
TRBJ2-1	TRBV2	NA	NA	CASRAGASYNEQFF	TGTGCCAGCAGAGCCGGTGCCTCCTACAATGAGCAGTTCTTC
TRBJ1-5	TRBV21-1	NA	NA	CASSKSGGRSQPQHF	TGTGCCAGCAGCAAGAGTGGGGGCAGGTCTCAGCCCCAGCATTTT
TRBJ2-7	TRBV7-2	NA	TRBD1	CASSFSGGLGYEQYF	TGTGCCAGCAGCTTCTCAGGGGGCCTAGGCTACGAGCAGTACTTC
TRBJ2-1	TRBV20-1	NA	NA	CSVRDTSRDEQFF	TGCAGTGTTAGAGATACTAGCAGGGATGAGCAGTTCTTC
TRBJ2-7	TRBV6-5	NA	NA	CASSSSRRSSYEQYF	TGTGCCAGCAGTTCTTCCCGACGGAGCTCCTACGAGCAGTACTTC
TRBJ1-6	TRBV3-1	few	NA	CASSKVGAPLHF	TGTGCCAGCAGCAAAGTTGGCGCACCCCTCCACTTT
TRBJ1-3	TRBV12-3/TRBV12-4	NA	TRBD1	CASSPRQGIGNTIYF	TGTGCCAGCAGCCCACGACAGGGAATCGGAAACACCATATATTTT
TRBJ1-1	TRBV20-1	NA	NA	CSAIGRGLWNTEAFF	TGCAGTGCTATAGGCCGGGGGTTATGGAACACTGAAGCTTTCTTT
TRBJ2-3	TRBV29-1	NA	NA	CSVGSSLNTQYF	TGCAGCGTTGGGTCCTCTCTGAATACGCAGTATTTT
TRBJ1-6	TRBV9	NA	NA	CASSVTPGPESPLHF	TGTGCCAGCAGCGTCACTCCGGGTCCCGAATCACCCCTCCACTTT
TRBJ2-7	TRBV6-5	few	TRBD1	CASSYSNRGRVNEQYF	TGTGCCAGCAGTTACTCCAACAGGGGGCGGGTGAACGAGCAGTACTTC
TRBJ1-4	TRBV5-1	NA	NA	CASSLGDIATNEKLFF	TGCGCCAGCAGCTTGGGTGACATTGCAACTAATGAAAAACTGTTTTTT
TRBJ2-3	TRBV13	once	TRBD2	CASSSGGPQPSTDTQYF	TGTGCCAGCAGTAGCGGGGGGCCACAACCTAGCACAGATACGCAGTATTTT
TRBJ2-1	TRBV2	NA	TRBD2	CASSPLAGYNEQFF	TGTGCCAGCAGTCCACTAGCGGGGTACAATGAGCAGTTCTTC
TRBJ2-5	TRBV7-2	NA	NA	CASSLIQFRETQYF	TGTGCCAGCAGCTTAATTCAATTCCGGGAGACCCAGTACTTC
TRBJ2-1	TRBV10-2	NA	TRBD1	CASRWGQLNTEQFF	TGCGCCAGCAGATGGGGACAGCTAAACACTGAGCAGTTCTTC
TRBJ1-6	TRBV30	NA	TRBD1	CAWSSGQGEFTLHF	TGTGCCTGGAGTTCGGGACAGGGGGAATTCACCCTCCACTTT
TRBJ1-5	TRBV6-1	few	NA	CASSLSDSNQPQHF	TGTGCCAGCAGTCTATCTGACAGTAATCAGCCCCAGCATTTT
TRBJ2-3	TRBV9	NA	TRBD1	CASSPGGTGVITKTQYF	TGTGCCAGCAGCCCAGGGGGGACAGGGGTTATCACCAAAACGCAGTATTTT
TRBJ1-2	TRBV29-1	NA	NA	CSVDQSKAGYTF	TGCAGCGTTGACCAGTCGAAGGCTGGCTACACCTTC
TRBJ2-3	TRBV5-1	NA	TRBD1	CASSAGTGGTDTQYF	TGCGCCAGCAGCGCCGGGACAGGGGGCACAGATACGCAGTATTTT
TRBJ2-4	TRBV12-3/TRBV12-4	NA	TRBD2	CASSLGSGGGIQYF	TGTGCCAGCAGTTTAGGTAGCGGGGGCGGCATTCAGTACTTC
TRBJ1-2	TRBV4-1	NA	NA	CASSQGHTGAGTNYGYTF	TGCGCCAGCAGCCAAGGGCATACGGGGGCCGGTACTAACTATGGCTACACCTTC
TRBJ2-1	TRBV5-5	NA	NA	CANSFQGYNNEQFF	TGTGCCAACAGCTTTCAGGGGTATAACAATGAGCAGTTCTTC
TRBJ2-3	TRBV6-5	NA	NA	CASSYDGQTFTDTQYF	TGTGCCAGCAGTTACGACGGACAGACTTTCACAGATACGCAGTATTTT
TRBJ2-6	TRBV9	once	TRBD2	CASSVARENSGANVLTF	TGTGCCAGCAGTGTAGCGCGGGAGAACTCTGGGGCCAACGTCCTGACTTTC
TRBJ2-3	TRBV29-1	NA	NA	CSVGISGYTDTQYF	TGCAGCGTTGGAATTAGTGGGTACACAGATACGCAGTATTTT
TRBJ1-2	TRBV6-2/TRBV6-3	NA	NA	CASTPAPTAPINYGYTF	TGTGCCAGCACACCTGCTCCGACAGCCCCCATTAACTATGGCTACACCTTC
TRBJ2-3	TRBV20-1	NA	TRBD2	CSAGILASDTQYF	TGCAGTGCTGGGATACTAGCGTCAGATACGCAGTATTTT
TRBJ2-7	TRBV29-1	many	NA	CSVVGQGGSYEQYF	TGCAGCGTTGTTGGCCAGGGAGGCTCCTACGAGCAGTACTTC
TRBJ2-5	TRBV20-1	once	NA	CSARDLPPPGAPSVDEQYF	TGCAGTGCTAGAGATTTGCCGCCTCCCGGGGCCCCTTCCGTGGATGAGCAGTACTTC
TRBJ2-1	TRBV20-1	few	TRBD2	CSARGERGAESQFF	TGCAGTGCTAGAGGGGAGCGGGGGGCCGAGTCGCAGTTCTTC
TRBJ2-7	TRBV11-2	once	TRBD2	CASSPWSGGPWEQYF	TGTGCCAGCAGCCCCTGGAGCGGGGGGCCCTGGGAGCAGTACTTC
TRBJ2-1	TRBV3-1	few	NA	CASSQENRVGTNEQFF	TGTGCCAGCAGCCAAGAGAACAGGGTAGGGACCAATGAGCAGTTCTTC
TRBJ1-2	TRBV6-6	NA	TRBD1	CSSSRDRQYGYTF	TGTTCCAGCAGTAGGGACAGGCAGTATGGCTACACCTTC